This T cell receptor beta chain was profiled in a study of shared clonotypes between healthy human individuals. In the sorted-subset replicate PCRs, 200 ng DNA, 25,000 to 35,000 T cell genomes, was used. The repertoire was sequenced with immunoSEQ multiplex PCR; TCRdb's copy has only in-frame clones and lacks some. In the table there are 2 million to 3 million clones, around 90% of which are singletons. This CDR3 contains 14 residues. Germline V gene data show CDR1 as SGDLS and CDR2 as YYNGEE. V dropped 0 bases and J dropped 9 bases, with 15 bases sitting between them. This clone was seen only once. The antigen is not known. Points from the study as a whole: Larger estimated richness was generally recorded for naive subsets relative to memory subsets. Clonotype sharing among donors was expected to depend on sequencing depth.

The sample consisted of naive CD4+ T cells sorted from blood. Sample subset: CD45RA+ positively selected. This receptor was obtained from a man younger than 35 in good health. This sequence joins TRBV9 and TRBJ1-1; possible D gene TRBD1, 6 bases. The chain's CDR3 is CASSVGGAASQAFF. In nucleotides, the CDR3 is TGTGCCAGCAGCGTAGGGGGGGCAGCCAGTCAAGCTTTCTTT.